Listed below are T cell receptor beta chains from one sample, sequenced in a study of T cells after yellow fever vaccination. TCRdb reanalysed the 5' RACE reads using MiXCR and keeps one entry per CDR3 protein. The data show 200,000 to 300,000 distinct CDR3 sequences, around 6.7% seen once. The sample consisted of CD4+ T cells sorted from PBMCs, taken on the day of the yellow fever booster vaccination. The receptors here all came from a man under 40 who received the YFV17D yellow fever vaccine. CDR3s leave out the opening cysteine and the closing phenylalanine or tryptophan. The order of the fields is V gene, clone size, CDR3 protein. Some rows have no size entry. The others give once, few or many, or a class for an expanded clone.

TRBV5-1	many	ASSKRTGDTGELF
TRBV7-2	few	ASSLVGGQNTEAF
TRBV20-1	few	SVRQGARETQY
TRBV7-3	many	ASSLTGGGYEQF
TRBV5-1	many	ASSFSQNTEAF
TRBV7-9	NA	ASSSSAGLAGGTQF
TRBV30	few	AWSSKVASTDTQY
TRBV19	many	ASRPSGITGELF
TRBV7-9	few	ASSGAWTVSNEQF
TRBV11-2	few	ASSPTGEKGLNEQF
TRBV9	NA	ASRARTQGYYEQY
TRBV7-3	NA	ASSPGGGYGYT
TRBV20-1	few	SRGGNTDTQY
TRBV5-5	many	ASSLRDLQF
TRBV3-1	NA	ASSLRECGTQY
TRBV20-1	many	SARGGNTIY
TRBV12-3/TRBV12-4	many	ASSGDREGYNEQF
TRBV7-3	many	ASSLLGLADTQY
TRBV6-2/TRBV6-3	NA	ASGNGLAALYEQF
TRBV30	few	AWSGWGLAGERRRTDTQY
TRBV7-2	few	ASSSGLRTYNEQF
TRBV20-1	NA	SARVAGPSSYNEQF
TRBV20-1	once	SARRSTGSYGYT
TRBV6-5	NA	ASSYGTSNYNEQF
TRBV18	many	ASSPAGEYEQY
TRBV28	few	ASGIRNYEQY
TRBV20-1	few	RTHIAGSTDTQY
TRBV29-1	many	SVVANTDTQY
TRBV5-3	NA	AMSRRRPYEQY
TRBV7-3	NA	ASSRVGGAGDEQF
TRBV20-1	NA	SGAGLAGNEQF
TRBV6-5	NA	ATSSGQGAAGANVLT
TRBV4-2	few	ASSQGVAGDRGADTQY
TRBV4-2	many	ASSQDRGYYTDTQY
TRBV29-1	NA	SVPRDRGSYEQY
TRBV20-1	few	SARAQGPRGNEQF
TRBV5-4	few	ASSGAVGSKNIQY
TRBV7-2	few	ASSSYSEQF
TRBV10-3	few	AVQDTGELF
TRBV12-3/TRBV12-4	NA	AILGLAGVIEQF
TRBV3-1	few	ASSPFGGGGNEQY